This T cell receptor (beta chain) derives from a study of blood T cell repertoires in COVID-19. Study-level background: Some COVID-19 samples were acute and others convalescent; all came from the United States, Italy and Spain. PBMCs, B-cell-depleted T cells, or T cells provided the cDNA or gDNA that made up the material.

Per germline, CDR1 SGHNT and CDR2 YENEEA. Trimming took 5 bases from V and 6 from J; bases not matched to a gene: 15. CDR3 length: 17 amino acids. This clone was recorded only once. Original handling: Reference gene primers were amplified, and this amplification served to estimate nucleated cell counts. Using immunoSEQ multiplex PCR, the repertoire was profiled, and TCRdb retains in-frame clones only, with some absent. That table gives V, J and clone size, and the DNA gave D and trimming. The sample contains 250,000 or so clones, roughly 82% of which appear only once. V and J are TRBV11-3 and TRBJ2-1; 8 bases fit TRBD1. The clonotype was recovered from a man in his forties who had recovered from COVID-19. Sequencing used peripheral blood. CDR3 region: CASSPGQGAKPGNEQFF. Here the CDR3 DNA reads TGTGCCAGCAGCCCGGGGCAGGGGGCTAAACCTGGCAATGAGCAGTTCTTC.